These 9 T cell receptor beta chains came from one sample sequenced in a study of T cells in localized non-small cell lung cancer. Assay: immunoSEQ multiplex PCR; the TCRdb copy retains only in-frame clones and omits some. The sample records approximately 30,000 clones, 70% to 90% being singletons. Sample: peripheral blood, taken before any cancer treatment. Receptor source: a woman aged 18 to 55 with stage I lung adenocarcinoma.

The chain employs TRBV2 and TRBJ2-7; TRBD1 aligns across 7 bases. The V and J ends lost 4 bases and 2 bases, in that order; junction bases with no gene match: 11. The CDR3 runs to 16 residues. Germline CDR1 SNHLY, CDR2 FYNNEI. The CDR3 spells CASSVALQGPTYEQYF. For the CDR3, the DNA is TGTGCCAGCAGTGTCGCCCTACAGGGGCCAACCTACGAGCAGTACTTC.

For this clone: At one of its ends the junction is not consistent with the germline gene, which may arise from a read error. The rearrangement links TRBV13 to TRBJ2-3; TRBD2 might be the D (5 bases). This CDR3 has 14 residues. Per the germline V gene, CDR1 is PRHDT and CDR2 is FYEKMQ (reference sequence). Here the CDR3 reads CASSLGSSTDTQYF. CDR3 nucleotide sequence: TGTGCCAGCAGCCTAGGGAGTAGCACAGATACGCAGTATTTT.

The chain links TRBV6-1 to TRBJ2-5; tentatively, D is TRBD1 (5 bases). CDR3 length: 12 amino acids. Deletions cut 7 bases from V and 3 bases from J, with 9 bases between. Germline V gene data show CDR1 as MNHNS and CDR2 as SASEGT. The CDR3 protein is CASMGQEETQYF. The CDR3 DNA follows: TGTGCCAGCATGGGGCAAGAAGAGACCCAGTACTTC.

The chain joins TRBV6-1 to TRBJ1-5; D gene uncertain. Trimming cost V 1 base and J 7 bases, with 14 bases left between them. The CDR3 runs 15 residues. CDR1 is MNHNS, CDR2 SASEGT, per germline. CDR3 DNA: TGTGCCAGCAGTGAAGGTCATCAACCCCAACAGCCCCAGCATTTT. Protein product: CASSEGHQPQQPQHF.

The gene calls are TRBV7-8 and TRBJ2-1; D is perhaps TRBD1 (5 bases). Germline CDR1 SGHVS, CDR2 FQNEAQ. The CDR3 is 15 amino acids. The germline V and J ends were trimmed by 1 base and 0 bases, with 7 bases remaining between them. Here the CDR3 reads CASSLDRFSYNEQFF. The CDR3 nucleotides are TGTGCCAGCAGCTTAGACAGGTTCTCCTACAATGAGCAGTTCTTC.

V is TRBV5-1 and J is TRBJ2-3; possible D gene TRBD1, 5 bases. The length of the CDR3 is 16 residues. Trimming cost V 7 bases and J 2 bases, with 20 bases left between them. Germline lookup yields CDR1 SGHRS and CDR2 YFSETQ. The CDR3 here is CASARTDRKNTDTQYF. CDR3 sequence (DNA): TGCGCCAGCGCCAGGACCGACAGAAAAAACACAGATACGCAGTATTTT.

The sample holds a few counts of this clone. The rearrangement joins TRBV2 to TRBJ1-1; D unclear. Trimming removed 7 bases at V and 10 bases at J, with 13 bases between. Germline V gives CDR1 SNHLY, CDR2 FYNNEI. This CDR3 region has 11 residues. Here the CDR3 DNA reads TGTGCCAGCAATCAGAACACGGGAGCTTTCTTT. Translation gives CASNQNTGAFF.

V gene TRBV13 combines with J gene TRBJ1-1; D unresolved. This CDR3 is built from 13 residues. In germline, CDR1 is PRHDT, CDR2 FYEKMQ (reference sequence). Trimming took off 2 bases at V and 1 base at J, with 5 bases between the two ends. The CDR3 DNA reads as TGTGCCAGCAGCTTAAAAGGGAACACTGAAGCTTTCTTT. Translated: CASSLKGNTEAFF.

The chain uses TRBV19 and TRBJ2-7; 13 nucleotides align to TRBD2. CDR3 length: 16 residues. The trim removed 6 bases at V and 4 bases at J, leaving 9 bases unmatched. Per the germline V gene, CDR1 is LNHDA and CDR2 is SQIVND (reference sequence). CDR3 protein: CASSGLAGDVGYEQYF. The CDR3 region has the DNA TGTGCCAGTAGCGGACTAGCGGGAGACGTCGGGTACGAGCAGTACTTC.